What follows are 5 T cell receptor beta chains derived from one specimen sequenced in a study of shared clonotypes between healthy human individuals. Assay: immunoSEQ multiplex PCR; the TCRdb copy retains only in-frame clones and omits some. The sample has about 1 million clones; approximately 68% are singletons. Sequencing was performed on memory CD4+ T cells sorted from blood. The subset is: CD45RA-negative fraction. The receptor set was obtained from a man aged 18-30 years in good health.

The genes are TRBV4-1 and TRBJ2-7; D gene unclear. Deletions cut 4 bases from V and 2 bases from J, with 9 bases between. In germline, CDR1 is MGHRA, CDR2 YSYEKL. The CDR3 sequence is 13 residues long. The CDR3 protein is CASSPRTTYEQYF. CDR3 nucleotides: TGCGCCAGCAGCCCTCGGACGACCTACGAGCAGTACTTC.

This clone was observed once. The same CDR3 is also encoded by other DNA sequences in this sample. J is TRBJ1-5 and V is TRBV7-2, with D possibly TRBD1 on 6 matching bases. Trimming removed 3 bases at V and 7 bases at J, with 10 bases between. This CDR3 is 13 amino acids long. The germline gives CDR1 SGHTA, CDR2 FQGNSA. CDR3 amino acids: CASSLTGAQPQHF. DNA of the CDR3: TGTGCCAGCAGCTTGACAGGAGCCCAGCCCCAGCATTTT.

The chain uses TRBV2 and TRBJ2-7, with D perhaps TRBD2 (6 bases). CDR1 and CDR2 from the germline V gene are SNHLY and FYNNEI. V was trimmed by 1 base and J by 0 bases, leaving 16 bases between them. The CDR3 extends over 17 amino acids. This CDR3 is CASSEVLGGGSSYEQYF. CDR3 bases: TGTGCCAGCAGTGAAGTTTTGGGTGGGGGGAGCTCCTACGAGCAGTACTTC.

The chain uses TRBV18 and TRBJ1-4, with 7 positions matching TRBD1. Germline V gene lookup returns CDR1 KGHSH and CDR2 LQKENI. V was pared by 4 bases and J by 7 bases, with 9 bases of the junction left unmatched. The CDR3 spans 15 residues. CDR3 loop: CASSLQGGAFEKLFF. In DNA, the CDR3 is TGTGCCAGCTCACTACAAGGGGGCGCATTTGAAAAACTGTTTTTT.

The chain has TRBV5-1 and TRBJ1-4; 7 bases match TRBD1. Trimming at V came to 5 bases and at J to 4 bases, leaving 5 bases not matched to a gene. The CDR3 covers 14 residues. In germline, CDR1 is SGHRS, CDR2 YFSETQ. The CDR3, as DNA: TGCGCCAGCAGTCGGACAGGAAGTAATGAAAAACTGTTTTTT. Protein: CASSRTGSNEKLFF.